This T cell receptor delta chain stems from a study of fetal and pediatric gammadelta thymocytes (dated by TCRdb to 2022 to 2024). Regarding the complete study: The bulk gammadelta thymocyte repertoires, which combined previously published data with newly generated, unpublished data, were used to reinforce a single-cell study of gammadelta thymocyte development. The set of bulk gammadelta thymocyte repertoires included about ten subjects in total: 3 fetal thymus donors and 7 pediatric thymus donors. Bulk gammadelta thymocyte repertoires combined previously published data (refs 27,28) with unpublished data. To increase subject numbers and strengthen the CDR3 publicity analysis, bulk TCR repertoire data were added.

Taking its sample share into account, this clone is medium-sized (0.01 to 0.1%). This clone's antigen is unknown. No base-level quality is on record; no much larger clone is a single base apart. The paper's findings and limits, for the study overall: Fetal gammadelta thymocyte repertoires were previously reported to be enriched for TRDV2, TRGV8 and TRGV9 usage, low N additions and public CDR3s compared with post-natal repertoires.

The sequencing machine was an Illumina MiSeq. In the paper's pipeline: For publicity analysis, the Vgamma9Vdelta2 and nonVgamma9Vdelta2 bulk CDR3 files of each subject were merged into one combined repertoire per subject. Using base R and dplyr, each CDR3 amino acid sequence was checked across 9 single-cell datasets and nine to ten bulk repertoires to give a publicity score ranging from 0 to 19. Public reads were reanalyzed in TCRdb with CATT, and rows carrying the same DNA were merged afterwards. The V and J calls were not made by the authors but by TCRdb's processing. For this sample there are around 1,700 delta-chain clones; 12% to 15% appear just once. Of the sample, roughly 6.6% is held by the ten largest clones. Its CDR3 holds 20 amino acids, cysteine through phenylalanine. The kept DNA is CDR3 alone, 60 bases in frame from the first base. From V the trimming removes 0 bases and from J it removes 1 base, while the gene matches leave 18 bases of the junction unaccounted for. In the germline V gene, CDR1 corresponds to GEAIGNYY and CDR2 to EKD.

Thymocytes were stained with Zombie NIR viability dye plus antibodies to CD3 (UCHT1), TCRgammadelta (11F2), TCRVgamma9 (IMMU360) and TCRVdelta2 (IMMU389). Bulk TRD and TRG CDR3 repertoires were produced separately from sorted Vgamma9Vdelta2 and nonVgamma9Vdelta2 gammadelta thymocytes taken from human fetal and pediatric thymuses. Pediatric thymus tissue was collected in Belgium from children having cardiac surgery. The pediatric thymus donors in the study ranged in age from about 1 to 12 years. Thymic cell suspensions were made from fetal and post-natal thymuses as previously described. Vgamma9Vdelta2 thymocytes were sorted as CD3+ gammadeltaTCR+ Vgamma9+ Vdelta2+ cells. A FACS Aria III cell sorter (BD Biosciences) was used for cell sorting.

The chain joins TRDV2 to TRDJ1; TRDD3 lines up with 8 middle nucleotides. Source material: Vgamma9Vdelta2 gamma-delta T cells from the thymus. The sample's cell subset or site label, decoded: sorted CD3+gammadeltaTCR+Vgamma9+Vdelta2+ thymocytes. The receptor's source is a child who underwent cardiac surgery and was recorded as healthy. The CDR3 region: CACDTGAGGNNTMGTDKLIF. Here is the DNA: TGTGCCTGTGACACCGGGGCTGGGGGAAACAATACTATGGGCACCGATAAACTCATCTTT.